This paragraph covers one T cell receptor beta chain sequence. The data were obtained in a study of control samples from healthy donors and cancer patients. The V and J ends lost 1 base and 2 bases respectively, with 3 bases between them. CDR1 and CDR2 (germline): LGHNA, YNFKEQ. This CDR3 has 13 amino acids. The method was immunoSEQ multiplex PCR; TCRdb's version includes in-frame clones alone and lacks a portion of them. The sample carries roughly 370,000 clones, around 90% recorded once. Specimen: PBMCs. The chain has TRBV4-2 and TRBJ2-1; D is unclear. This TCR was recovered from a man in his forties with head and neck cancer. The CDR3, as DNA: TGTGCCAGCAGCCAAGCCCCCTACAATGAGCAGTTCTTC. Amino acid sequence: CASSQAPYNEQFF.